These 15 T cell receptor beta chains came from one sample sequenced in a study of PD-L1 blockade in urothelial cancer. Time point: pretreatment peripheral blood. Method: immunoSEQ multiplex PCR; TCRdb's copy keeps in-frame clones and lacks some. The sample includes more than 50,000 clones, 65% to 90% of them seen just once. The sequences come from PBMCs, collected around atezolizumab (anti-PD-L1) treatment. The receptors were gathered from a man aged 70 or older with urothelial cancer.

This chain connects TRBV5-5 to TRBJ1-2; no clear D gene. V shed 4 bases and J shed 6 bases, with 13 bases lying between them. Germline V lookup: CDR1 SGHKS, CDR2 YYEKEE (reference sequence). The CDR3 spans 13 residues. The CDR3 DNA is TGTGCCAGCAGCCTAGACCCCATGAATGGCTACACCTTC. Encoded protein: CASSLDPMNGYTF.

J is TRBJ2-1 and V is TRBV9; no clear D. The length of the CDR3 is 18 residues. V lost 0 bases and J 5 bases, leaving 21 bases between the germline ends. Germline V gene lookup returns CDR1 SGDLS and CDR2 YYNGEE. In DNA, the CDR3 is TGTGCCAGCAGCGTAGGACTCTCCCAAGCGAGGTTACACAATGAGCAGTTCTTC. Translated, it gives CASSVGLSQARLHNEQFF.

This chain joins TRBV4-1 and TRBJ2-7, with 9 nucleotides matching TRBD2. This CDR3 is built from 16 residues. Germline V gives CDR1 MGHRA, CDR2 YSYEKL. The trim removed 3 bases at V and 3 bases at J, leaving 9 bases unmatched. CDR3 DNA: TGCGCCAGCAGCCAGGCAGGGGTTAGCGGGAGCTACGAGCAGTACTTC. It encodes CASSQAGVSGSYEQYF.

The rearrangement joins TRBV5-1 to TRBJ1-2, with a weak D call TRBD1 (5 bases). Per the germline V gene, CDR1 is SGHRS and CDR2 is YFSETQ. This CDR3 region has 15 residues. V gave up 0 bases and J gave up 8 bases, with 17 bases separating them. CDR3 DNA: TGCGCCAGCAGCTTGGGTGCGGGGGGTTCAGCGGGCTACACCTTC. This sequence encodes CASSLGAGGSAGYTF.

V and J are TRBV30 and TRBJ2-7, with 9 nucleotides matching TRBD2. The CDR3 sequence is 15 residues long. Germline CDR1 is GTSNPN and CDR2 is SVGIG (reference sequence). V dropped 4 bases and J dropped 7; count of bases not matched to a gene: 14. DNA for the CDR3: TGTGCCTGGACCAAACATACGGCGGGAGGGCAGGAGCAGTACTTC. Translated, it gives CAWTKHTAGGQEQYF.

The chain uses TRBV6-5 and TRBJ2-7; no definite D call. Per germline, CDR1 MNHEY and CDR2 SVGAGI. The CDR3 is 13 residues long. V lost 6 bases, J lost 5 bases, and 14 bases lay in between. The chain's CDR3 is CASRPSQGDEQYF. The CDR3, as DNA: TGTGCCAGCAGACCCTCCCAAGGAGACGAGCAGTACTTC.

Written as DNA, the CDR3 is TGTGCCATCCGGGACAGGCTGCTTCTCACGGGCTACACCTTC. Amino acids: CAIRDRLLLTGYTF. The J gene is TRBJ1-2, the V gene TRBV7-6, with 8 bases identical to TRBD1. Germline values: CDR1 SGHVS, CDR2 FNYEAQ. This CDR3 comprises 14 residues. V was pared by 10 bases and J by 8 bases, with 15 bases of the junction left unmatched.

The rearrangement joins TRBV2 to TRBJ1-1; 7 bases are a match to TRBD1. The CDR3 extends over 14 amino acids. Germline V CDR1 and CDR2: SNHLY, FYNNEI. The V segment lost 6 bases and the J segment 5 bases; nucleotides outside the gene matches: 9. CDR3 amino acids: CASSPYRGGTEAFF. CDR3 in DNA: TGTGCCAGCAGCCCTTACAGGGGCGGGACTGAAGCTTTCTTT.

This clone has just one count. The rearrangement uses TRBV2 and TRBJ2-5, with TRBD2 matching over 8 bases. CDR3 size: 16 residues. Germline V gene sequence: CDR1 SNHLY, CDR2 FYNNEI. V was pared by 0 bases and J by 2 bases, with 5 bases of the junction left unmatched. CDR3 region: CASSEAPRLAQETQYF. The CDR3 bases are TGTGCCAGCAGTGAAGCGCCCAGACTAGCGCAAGAGACCCAGTACTTC. Full variable domain (remainder filled in from reference TRBV2 and TRBJ2-5): EPEVTQTPSHQVTQMGQEVILRCVPISNHLYFYWYRQILGQKVEFLVSFYNNEISEKSEIFDDQFSVERPDGSNFTLKIRSTKLEDSAMYFCASSEAPRLAQETQYFGPGTRLLVL.

This rearrangement joins TRBV5-8 to TRBJ2-7; 7 bases agree with TRBD1. The CDR3 loop spans 15 amino acids. Germline V gives CDR1 SGHTS, CDR2 YDEGEE. V lost 6 bases to trimming and J lost 0 bases; unmatched junction nucleotides: 9. The CDR3 nucleotides are TGTGCCAGCACACAGGGGCACTGGGTCTCCTACGAGCAGTACTTC. Its translation: CASTQGHWVSYEQYF.

The CDR3 region is CASSSTTSGRYEQYF. CDR3 nucleotides: TGTGCCAGCAGCTCGACGACTAGCGGGAGATACGAGCAGTACTTC. This chain connects TRBV5-4 to TRBJ2-7; 12 nucleotides match TRBD2. The CDR3 length is 15 residues. V gave up 3 bases and J gave up 4 bases; unmatched junction bases: 5. The germline V gene has CDR1 SGHNT and CDR2 YYREEE (reference sequence).

The V gene is TRBV18, the J gene TRBJ1-1, with 9 bases fitting TRBD1. Germline V gene sequence: CDR1 KGHSH, CDR2 LQKENI. J lost 0 bases, V lost 4 bases, and 6 bases had no gene match. The CDR3 length is 16 residues. The CDR3, as DNA: TGTGCCAGCTCACGAGCACAGGGGGCCTTGAACACTGAAGCTTTCTTT. Amino acids: CASSRAQGALNTEAFF.

V is TRBV7-2 and J is TRBJ1-1; 7 bases align to TRBD1. The length of the CDR3 is 15 residues. Germline V lookup: CDR1 SGHTA, CDR2 FQGNSA. The V and J ends lost 2 bases and 3 bases, in that order; junction bases with no gene match: 6. For the CDR3, the DNA is TGTGCCAGCAGCTTACAGGGGGGTGTTGACACTGAAGCTTTCTTT. Encoded protein: CASSLQGGVDTEAFF.

The gene calls are TRBV29-1 and TRBJ2-1; TRBD2 might be the D (6 bases). Germline CDR1 is SQVTM and CDR2 is ANQGSEA. V gave up 4 bases and J gave up 9 bases, with 19 bases separating them. The CDR3 length is 14 residues. The CDR3: CSVGSGTQRAEQFF. CDR3 nucleotides: TGCAGCGTTGGTAGCGGAACCCAGAGGGCTGAGCAGTTCTTC.

V gene TRBV25-1 combines with J gene TRBJ2-6; 8 bases match TRBD2. Germline trimming cut 8 bases from V and 0 bases from J; bases unmatched to any gene: 6. Per germline, CDR1 MGHDK and CDR2 SYGVNS. The CDR3 is made up of 16 amino acids. In DNA form, the CDR3 reads TGTGCCAGCTCGGGAGGGGGTGACTCTGGGGCCAACGTCCTGACTTTC. Translated, it gives CASSGGGDSGANVLTF. Full variable domain (missing parts from reference TRBV25-1 and TRBJ2-6): EADIYQTPRYLVIGTGKKITLECSQTMGHDKMYWYQQDPGMELHLIHYSYGVNSTEKGDLSSESTVSRIRTEHFPLTLESARPSHTSQYLCASSGGGDSGANVLTFGAGSRLTVL.